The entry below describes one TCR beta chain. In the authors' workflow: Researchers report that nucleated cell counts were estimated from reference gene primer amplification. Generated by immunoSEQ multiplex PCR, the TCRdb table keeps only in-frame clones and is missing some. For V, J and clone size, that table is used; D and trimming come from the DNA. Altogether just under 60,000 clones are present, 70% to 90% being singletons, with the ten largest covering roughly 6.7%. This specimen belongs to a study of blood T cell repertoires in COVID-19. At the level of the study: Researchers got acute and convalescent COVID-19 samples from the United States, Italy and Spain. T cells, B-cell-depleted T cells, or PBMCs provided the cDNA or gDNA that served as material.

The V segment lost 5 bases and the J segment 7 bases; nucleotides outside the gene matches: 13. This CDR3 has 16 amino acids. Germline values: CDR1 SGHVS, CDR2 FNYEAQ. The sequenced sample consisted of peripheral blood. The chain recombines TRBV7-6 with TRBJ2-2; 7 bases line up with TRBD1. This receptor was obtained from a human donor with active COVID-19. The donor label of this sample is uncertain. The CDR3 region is CASSQYTGVDVGELFF. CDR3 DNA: TGTGCCAGCAGCCAATATACAGGGGTCGACGTCGGGGAGCTGTTTTTT.